The 12 T cell receptor beta chains below come from one sample, sequenced in a study of blood T cell repertoires in COVID-19. The repertoire was sequenced with immunoSEQ multiplex PCR; TCRdb's copy has only in-frame clones and lacks some. The sample has hundreds of thousands of clones, around 90% seen once; the top ten hold approximately 1%. The sample consisted of PBMCs or T cells enriched from blood (not recorded which). Receptors originate from a woman in her twenties or thirties who had recovered from COVID-19.

The genes are TRBV5-8 and TRBJ1-2, with 7 bases fitting TRBD1. V was pared by 2 bases and J by 6 bases, with 7 bases of the junction left unmatched. This CDR3 region has 14 residues. Germline V gene sequence: CDR1 SGHTS, CDR2 YDEGEE. The CDR3 here is CASSFTGVFDGYTF. The CDR3 bases are TGTGCCAGCAGCTTTACAGGGGTGTTCGATGGCTACACCTTC. Combining the CDR3 with reference TRBV5-8 and TRBJ1-2 gives the whole variable domain EAGVTQSPTHLIKTRGQQATLRCSPISGHTSVYWYQQALGLGLQFLLWYDEGEERNRGNFPPRFSGRQFPNYSSELNVNALELEDSALYLCASSFTGVFDGYTFGSGTRLTVV.

The gene calls are TRBV5-6 and TRBJ2-3; 7 bases are shared with TRBD2. Germline CDR1 SGHDT, CDR2 YYEEEE. This CDR3 is built from 15 residues. V gave up 7 bases and J gave up 6 bases; unmatched junction bases: 14. The CDR3 here is CASALAALGRDTQYF. Here the CDR3 DNA reads TGTGCCAGCGCCCTAGCGGCTTTGGGAAGGGATACGCAGTATTTT.

The chain links TRBV4-3 to TRBJ1-2; weak D call: TRBD1 (5 bases). The germline gives CDR1 LGHNA, CDR2 YSLEER. The V end lost 0 bases, the J end lost 4 bases, and 12 bases lay between the germline ends. This CDR3 has 15 residues. The CDR3 nucleotides are TGCGCCAGCAGCCAAGAAGCCAGGGCGGTCTATGGCTACACCTTC. Translating gives CASSQEARAVYGYTF.

CDR3 sequence (DNA): TGTGCCACCCAAACCCTCAGGAACACTGAAGCTTTCTTT. It codes for CATQTLRNTEAFF. This sequence joins TRBV7-9 and TRBJ1-1; D is unclear. The CDR3 runs 13 residues. Trimming pared 10 bases from V and 1 base from J, leaving 13 bases between. Per germline, CDR1 SEHNR and CDR2 FQNEAQ (reference sequence).

This rearrangement joins TRBV14 to TRBJ1-2; 11 bases fit TRBD1. The germline V gene has CDR1 SGHDN and CDR2 FVKESK. CDR3 length: 16 amino acids. Trimming cost V 5 bases and J 4 bases; bases outside gene matches: 9. Written as DNA, the CDR3 is TGTGCCAGCAGCGGAGGACGGACAGGGGGCGTCTATGGCTACACCTTC. Amino acids: CASSGGRTGGVYGYTF.

The J gene is TRBJ2-7, the V gene TRBV5-6, with 8 bases lining up with TRBD2. V was clipped by 4 bases and J by 2 bases; unmatched bases: 2. Germline loops: CDR1 SGHDT, CDR2 YYEEEE. This CDR3 has 13 amino acids. The CDR3: CASSRAGAYEQYF. The CDR3 DNA reads TGTGCCAGCAGCCGAGCGGGGGCCTACGAGCAGTACTTC.

The chain combines TRBV6-5 with TRBJ2-7; TRBD1 agrees at 7 bases. The CDR3 consists of 13 residues. Germline assignment: CDR1 MNHEY and CDR2 SVGAGI. Trimming at V came to 6 bases and at J to 7 bases, leaving 9 bases not matched to a gene. The CDR3 nucleotides read TGTGCCAGCAGGTACGGGACAGTGGGTGAGCAGTACTTC. Protein product: CASRYGTVGEQYF.

The chain links TRBV6-4 to TRBJ2-2; D is possibly TRBD1 (5 bases). Germline loops: CDR1 MRHNA, CDR2 SNTAGT. This CDR3 spans 16 amino acids. V dropped 4 bases and J dropped 2 bases, with 14 bases sitting between them. The CDR3 loop is CASSALPGPNTGELFF. In nucleotides, the CDR3 is TGTGCCAGCAGTGCACTGCCAGGGCCCAACACCGGGGAGCTGTTTTTT.

The chain couples TRBV6-5 to TRBJ2-2; no clear D. The CDR3 sequence is 12 residues long. Germline lookup yields CDR1 MNHEY and CDR2 SVGAGI. V was trimmed by 5 bases and J by 6 bases, leaving 7 bases between them. The CDR3 DNA reads TGTGCCAGCAGTCACAGCCCCGGGGAGCTGTTTTTT. It specifies CASSHSPGELFF.

The chain is built from TRBV7-2 and TRBJ1-5; D remains ambiguous. The CDR3 is 14 amino acids. Germline CDR1 and CDR2: SGHTA and FQGNSA. The V end was cut by 8 bases, the J end by 7 bases, with 18 bases between. The CDR3 loop is CASAKPELRQPQHF. Here the CDR3 DNA reads TGTGCCAGCGCCAAACCTGAGTTGAGGCAGCCCCAGCATTTT. The whole variable domain, filled in from reference TRBV7-2 and TRBJ1-5, reads GAGVSQSPSNKVTEKGKDVELRCDPISGHTALYWYRQSLGQGLEFLIYFQGNSAPDKSGLPSDRFSAERTGGSVSTLTIQRTQQEDSAVYLCASAKPELRQPQHFGDGTRLSIL.

This clone was seen a few times. The chain combines TRBV19 with TRBJ1-1, with D possibly matching TRBD1 (5 bases). The CDR3 contains 14 residues. Germline V lookup: CDR1 LNHDA, CDR2 SQIVND (reference sequence). The V end was cut by 5 bases, the J end by 4 bases, with 14 bases between. The CDR3 DNA reads as TGTGCCAGTAGTTACGCAGGGTGGAGCACTGAAGCTTTCTTT. Translating gives CASSYAGWSTEAFF.

V gene TRBV19 combines with J gene TRBJ1-5; D is possibly TRBD1 (5 bases). This CDR3 comprises 17 residues. The germline CDR1 and CDR2 sequences are LNHDA and SQIVND (reference sequence). V was shortened by 4 bases and J by 1 base, with 17 bases between the two germline ends. CDR3 sequence (DNA): TGTGCCAGTAGTAATCTTCCAGGAGGGGTAAGCAATCAGCCCCAGCATTTT. Amino acids: CASSNLPGGVSNQPQHF.